This TCR beta chain came from a study of T-cell reconstitution after alpha-beta-depleted transplantation in children. During its preparation, the TCRbeta library received unique molecular identifiers. TCRdb used MiXCR to reprocess the PCR reads, holding one entry per CDR3 protein. Seen here are around 370,000 distinct CDR3 sequences, 9% to 12% observed once, and the top ten hold around 2.3%. J gave up 5 bases and V 0 bases, and 0 bases lay outside the gene matches. The length of the CDR3 is 15 residues. The germline V gene encodes CDR1 MRHNA and CDR2 SNTAGT. This clonotype was seen repeatedly, ten times or more.

This TCR was recovered from a human donor who donated a stem cell graft to a child with acute lymphoblastic leukemia. The chain links TRBV6-4 to TRBJ1-6, with TRBD1 identical over 8 bases. The sample in question was PBMCs from the stem cell graft donor, obtained from the stem cell graft. The CDR3 spells CASSDSTGDNSPLHF. The DNA of the CDR3 is TGTGCCAGCAGTGACTCGACAGGGGATAATTCACCCCTCCACTTT.